These 30 T cell receptor beta chains came from one sample sequenced in a study of cytomegalovirus exposure and HLA in healthy donors (dated by TCRdb to 2015 to 2018). Receptor libraries were prepared by the immunoSEQ multiplex PCR assay. The multiplex PCR relied on a mix of 60 forward primers for TCR Vbeta segments and 13 reverse primers for TCR Jbeta segments. The clones in this table, taken by TCRdb from immuneACCESS, are in-frame only. Not every clone is retained; where verified, under half of the shortfall comes from an unresolved V gene, and the cause of the rest is unknown. In all, the sample holds tens of thousands of clones, and 7.6% of those were seen once. 2.3% of the sample rests with the top ten. The sequenced material came from PBMCs. The receptors shown here come from a man aged 50-60 years in good health and CMV-seronegative.

This clone came up a few times. This chain joins TRBV6-1 and TRBJ2-5, with a weak D call TRBD1 (5 bases). V was shortened by 10 bases and J by 7 bases, with 19 bases between the two germline ends. There are 13 residues in the CDR3. From germline, CDR1 is MNHNS and CDR2 SASEGT. The CDR3 region has the DNA TGTGCCACTATTTTTAGGGGCTTTGCGACCCAGTACTTC. Its protein product is CATIFRGFATQYF.

This clone was observed a handful of times. The genes are TRBV5-5 and TRBJ2-7; 10 bases line up with TRBD2. Unmatched junction bases numbered 9, after V lost 4 bases and J lost 2 bases. The CDR3 totals 16 residues. The germline V gene encodes CDR1 SGHKS and CDR2 YYEKEE (reference sequence). The CDR3 region is CASSVDSGGVPYEQYF. In nucleotides, the CDR3 is TGTGCCAGCAGCGTCGACAGCGGGGGGGTTCCCTACGAGCAGTACTTC.

The chain combines TRBV11-1 with TRBJ1-1; possibly TRBD1 for D (5 bases). CDR1 and CDR2 from the germline V gene are SGHAT and FQDESV (reference sequence). This CDR3 spans 15 amino acids. Trimming shortened V by 1 base and J by 1 base, and 10 bases separated the two germline ends. The CDR3 region has the DNA TGTGCCAGCAGCTTAGATGGCGGGGCGAACACTGAAGCTTTCTTT. It is translated as CASSLDGGANTEAFF. The full variable domain, in which reference TRBV11-1 and TRBJ1-1 provide the parts outside the CDR3, is EAEVAQSPRYKITEKSQAVAFWCDPISGHATLYWYRQILGQGPELLVQFQDESVVDDSQLPKDRFSAERLKGVDSTLKIQPAELGDSAMYLCASSLDGGANTEAFFGQGTRLTVV.

The chain employs TRBV2 and TRBJ1-1; weak D call: TRBD1 (6 bases). Germline loops: CDR1 SNHLY, CDR2 FYNNEI. Trimming pared 5 bases from V and 4 bases from J, leaving 14 bases between. The CDR3 has 14 amino acids. The CDR3 here is CASSTQGQGTEAFF. The CDR3 DNA sequence: TGTGCCAGCAGTACTCAGGGGCAGGGCACTGAAGCTTTCTTT.

The chain joins TRBV19 to TRBJ1-1; 7 bases are shared with TRBD1. V shed 9 bases, J shed 5 bases, and the junction held 15 bases outside the gene matches. Germline CDR1 LNHDA, CDR2 SQIVND (reference sequence). The CDR3 consists of 15 residues. The CDR3 DNA is TGTGCCAGCCTTGAGGACAGGAGTTTGAGGACTGAAGCTTTCTTT. Its protein product is CASLEDRSLRTEAFF.

The table lists this clone with a few counts. J is TRBJ1-2 and V is TRBV7-2; D uncertain. V was trimmed by 8 bases and J by 4 bases, leaving 8 bases between them. CDR3 length equals 11 residues. Germline V gene data show CDR1 as SGHTA and CDR2 as FQGNSA. The CDR3 protein is CASGRTYGYTF. The CDR3 DNA is TGTGCCAGCGGCAGAACCTATGGCTACACCTTC.

The rearrangement joins TRBV2 to TRBJ1-6; 10 bases are shared with TRBD1. Looked up from germline, CDR1 is SNHLY and CDR2 is FYNNEI. The CDR3 spans 15 residues. The trim removed 4 bases at V and 7 bases at J, leaving 4 bases unmatched. CDR3 coding DNA: TGTGCCAGCAGTGCCGGGGACAGGGGAAATTCACCCCTCCACTTT. Translating it yields CASSAGDRGNSPLHF.

This clone has a handful of counts. The chain carries TRBV7-9 and TRBJ1-1, with TRBD1 as a possible D gene (5 bases). The CDR3 sequence is 15 residues long. The V end lost 5 bases, the J end lost 4 bases, and 17 bases lay between the germline ends. Germline V CDR1 and CDR2: SEHNR, FQNEAQ (reference sequence). CDR3 DNA: TGTGCCAGCAGCCCAGGGTGGCAGCAGATCACTGAAGCTTTCTTT. Amino acids: CASSPGWQQITEAFF.

The V and J genes are TRBV28 and TRBJ2-1; 8 bases fit TRBD2. Germline V gene sequence: CDR1 MDHEN, CDR2 SYDVKM. Germline trimming cut 0 bases from V and 5 bases from J; bases unmatched to any gene: 3. This CDR3 has 15 residues. The CDR3 nucleotides are TGTGCCAGCAGTTTATGGGGACTAGAGGACAATGAGCAGTTCTTC. Protein sequence: CASSLWGLEDNEQFF.

CDR3 DNA: TGTGCCAGCAGCGACGATTCTGGACCAGCGGGGGTGACCCAGTACTTC. Amino acid sequence: CASSDDSGPAGVTQYF. The V call is TRBV9, the J call TRBJ2-5; 8 positions agree with TRBD2. The germline V gene has CDR1 SGDLS and CDR2 YYNGEE. The CDR3 extends over 16 amino acids. The junction had 14 bases not matched to a gene; V was cut back by 3 bases and J by 7 bases.

This clone was found a few times. The V and J genes are TRBV5-6 and TRBJ1-5, with unresolved D. V was cut by 3 bases and J by 3 bases, with 13 bases left in between. The CDR3 length is 15 residues. CDR1 SGHDT and CDR2 YYEEEE come from the germline V gene. The CDR3 DNA is TGTGCCAGCAGCTCCGGCGGCGGATACAATCAGCCCCAGCATTTT. Translation gives CASSSGGGYNQPQHF.

The chain carries TRBV7-3 and TRBJ1-2, with a weak D call TRBD1 (5 bases). This CDR3 region has 16 residues. The germline CDR1 and CDR2 sequences are SGHTA and FQGTGA. V gave up 4 bases and J gave up 4 bases, with 19 bases separating them. CDR3 protein: CASSSRVGEVGYGYTF. For the CDR3, the DNA is TGTGCCAGCAGCTCAAGGGTGGGGGAGGTGGGCTATGGCTACACCTTC.

The rearrangement links TRBV28 to TRBJ2-1; D is unclear. The ends were cut back, 6 bases at V and 8 bases at J, with 17 bases in the middle. The germline CDR1 and CDR2 sequences are MDHEN and SYDVKM. The CDR3 runs 14 residues. DNA of the CDR3: TGTGCCAGCAGCGGCAGCCGCGGAAGCTATGAGCAGTTCTTC. Amino acid sequence: CASSGSRGSYEQFF.

CDR3 residues: CASSAGTGDYEQYF. CDR3 sequence (DNA): TGTGCCAGCTCCGCCGGGACAGGTGATTACGAGCAGTACTTC. V usage is TRBV18 and J usage is TRBJ2-7; 8 bases are shared with TRBD1. This CDR3 is 14 amino acids long. Per germline, CDR1 KGHSH and CDR2 LQKENI. Trimming took 6 bases from V and 4 from J; bases not matched to a gene: 8.

The V and J genes are TRBV28 and TRBJ1-5, with 7 bases that match TRBD1. This CDR3 comprises 12 residues. CDR1 is MDHEN and CDR2 is SYDVKM in the germline V gene. Unmatched junction bases numbered 4, after V lost 8 bases and J lost 6 bases. CDR3 sequence reads: CASRQGGQPQHF. The CDR3, as DNA: TGTGCCAGCCGACAGGGAGGTCAGCCCCAGCATTTT.

This clone was found a few times. V is TRBV7-9 and J is TRBJ2-1, with D possibly being TRBD2 (6 bases). Germline values: CDR1 SEHNR, CDR2 FQNEAQ (reference sequence). Trimming left V 0 bases short and J 10 bases short, with 16 bases between. This CDR3 contains 15 residues. DNA of the CDR3: TGTGCCAGCAGCTTAGCGGGGACTGCGGGCGGGGAGCAGTTCTTC. It codes for CASSLAGTAGGEQFF.

This clone showed up just a few times. The V call is TRBV28, the J call TRBJ1-4, with a tentative D call TRBD1 (6 bases). Germline CDR1 is MDHEN and CDR2 is SYDVKM. V was trimmed by 6 bases and J by 5 bases, leaving 16 bases between them. The CDR3 spans 15 residues. The CDR3 here is CASSQSGTSNEKLFF. The CDR3 DNA follows: TGTGCCAGCAGCCAGTCCGGGACATCAAATGAAAAACTGTTTTTT. The variable domain in full, with the rest retrieved from reference TRBV28 and TRBJ1-4, is DVKVTQSSRYLVKRTGEKVFLECVQDMDHENMFWYRQDPGLGLRLIYFSYDVKMKEKGDIPEGYSVSREKKERFSLILESASTNQTSMYLCASSQSGTSNEKLFFGSGTQLSVL.

The chain combines TRBV4-3 with TRBJ1-1, with D possibly matching TRBD1 (5 bases). V was shortened by 3 bases and J by 5 bases, with 16 bases between the two germline ends. Germline V gene sequence: CDR1 LGHNA, CDR2 YSLEER. This CDR3 contains 15 residues. This chain's CDR3 is CASSQRGRGGTEAFF. The CDR3 DNA follows: TGCGCCAGCAGCCAGCGGGGGAGGGGAGGAACTGAAGCTTTCTTT.

The V and J genes are TRBV30 and TRBJ1-1, with TRBD1 identical over 10 bases. The trim removed 4 bases at V and 3 bases at J, leaving 5 bases unmatched. The CDR3 is 14 residues long. Germline V lookup: CDR1 GTSNPN, CDR2 SVGIG (reference sequence). The CDR3: CAWNDRGLHTEAFF. The CDR3 DNA follows: TGTGCCTGGAATGACAGGGGGCTTCACACTGAAGCTTTCTTT.

Here the CDR3 reads CAWSTGLAGYHEQYF. The CDR3 DNA reads as TGTGCCTGGAGTACGGGACTAGCGGGATATCACGAGCAGTACTTC. The chain combines TRBV30 with TRBJ2-5, with 13 bases that match TRBD2. TRBJ2-7 explains the end of the DNA better; the J call may be wrong. Germline-derived CDR1 and CDR2 are GTSNPN and SVGIG (reference sequence). The CDR3 is 15 residues long.

This clone was seen a few times. In DNA, the CDR3 is TGTGCCAGTACGTTAGGGGGCGCGGACTATGGCTACACCTTC. It specifies CASTLGGADYGYTF. V usage is TRBV19 and J usage is TRBJ1-2; TRBD1 matches 7 bases. CDR1 is LNHDA, CDR2 SQIVND, per germline (reference sequence). The CDR3 runs 14 residues. V gave up 7 bases and J gave up 3 bases; unmatched junction bases: 8.

This clone came up a few times. The gene calls are TRBV4-1 and TRBJ2-3; 7 nucleotides agree with TRBD2. Germline CDR1 is MGHRA and CDR2 is YSYEKL. CDR3 length: 16 residues. V lost 3 bases and J lost 2; bases outside the gene matches: 8. The CDR3 DNA sequence: TGCGCCAGCAGCCAGAGTACCGGGGGGTCCACAGATACGCAGTATTTT. Its translation is CASSQSTGGSTDTQYF.

The table lists this clone with a few counts. J is TRBJ2-1 and V is TRBV7-2; 7 bases are a match to TRBD1. J lost 7 bases, V lost 5 bases, and 8 bases had no gene match. The CDR3 runs to 14 residues. CDR1 and CDR2 (germline): SGHTA, FQGNSA. CDR3 DNA sequence: TGTGCCAGCAGCCTAGGACAGGCGGGTAATGAGCAGTTCTTC. This encodes CASSLGQAGNEQFF.

This clone was counted between two and nine times. The rearrangement uses TRBV5-1 and TRBJ2-1; 7 bases fit TRBD2. CDR1 and CDR2 (germline): SGHRS, YFSETQ. The CDR3 is made up of 18 amino acids. The J segment lost 3 bases and the V segment lost 5 bases, leaving 17 bases of the junction unmatched. The CDR3 is CASSPSFGGGPIYNEQFF. CDR3 sequence (DNA): TGCGCCAGCAGTCCCTCCTTTGGGGGAGGGCCTATCTACAATGAGCAGTTCTTC.

V gene TRBV5-1 combines with J gene TRBJ2-2, with TRBD1 matching 8 bases. The germline V gene encodes CDR1 SGHRS and CDR2 YFSETQ. This CDR3 contains 16 residues. V gave up 3 bases and J gave up 0 bases; unmatched junction bases: 4. The DNA of the CDR3 is TGCGCCAGCAGCTGGACAGGGTTTACGAACACCGGGGAGCTGTTTTTT. It specifies CASSWTGFTNTGELFF.

The V and J genes are TRBV19 and TRBJ2-7; tentatively, D is TRBD2 (5 bases). Germline assignment: CDR1 LNHDA and CDR2 SQIVND (reference sequence). The ends were cut back, 2 bases at V and 4 bases at J, with 15 bases in the middle. The CDR3 sequence is 15 residues long. CDR3: CASSINGLPGYEQYF. The CDR3 bases are TGTGCCAGTAGTATAAACGGACTCCCCGGATACGAGCAGTACTTC.

J is TRBJ1-4 and V is TRBV7-9; no firm D call. This CDR3 region has 12 residues. V was clipped by 1 base and J by 6 bases, with 3 bases between them. Per germline, CDR1 SEHNR and CDR2 FQNEAQ (reference sequence). The CDR3 spells CASSLVDEKLFF. CDR3 in DNA: TGTGCCAGCAGCTTAGTCGATGAAAAACTGTTTTTT.

This clone has a single count. The chain links TRBV6-1 to TRBJ2-5; TRBD1 matches at 11 bases. This CDR3 is built from 14 residues. From germline, CDR1 is MNHNS and CDR2 SASEGT. J gave up 5 bases and V 7 bases, and 6 bases lay outside the gene matches. The CDR3 is CASIRDRGRETQYF. In nucleotides, the CDR3 is TGTGCCAGCATCAGGGACAGGGGGAGGGAGACCCAGTACTTC.

This clone was seen many times. The chain uses TRBV28 and TRBJ1-1, with a possible D match to TRBD1 (6 bases). Germline V gives CDR1 MDHEN, CDR2 SYDVKM. V lost 5 bases to trimming and J lost 0 bases, with 10 bases between them. This CDR3 has 14 residues. The CDR3 DNA reads as TGTGCCAGCAGTCTTGGACAGATGAACACTGAAGCTTTCTTT. It codes for CASSLGQMNTEAFF.

This rearrangement joins TRBV7-9 to TRBJ2-3; 7 nucleotides agree with TRBD2. The CDR3 has 17 residues. Losses at the gene ends were 3 bases for V and 4 bases for J; bases not matched to a gene: 13. Germline V gives CDR1 SEHNR, CDR2 FQNEAQ (reference sequence). The CDR3 loop reads CASSFRLRSRGADTQYF. For the CDR3, the DNA is TGTGCCAGCAGCTTCCGATTACGAAGCCGGGGGGCAGATACGCAGTATTTT.